This T cell receptor (beta chain) was identified during a study of CD8+ T cells in alopecia areata. Study observations and caveats: Tofacitinib significantly lowered scalp clonality and expanded CD8+ clones among the top 100.

As for treatment: oral pan-JAK inhibitor, 5-10 mg twice daily. Once RNA had been extracted, it was reverse transcribed into cDNA to act as the sequencing template. Sequencing was performed with immunoSEQ multiplex PCR; in TCRdb, only in-frame clones are kept and a portion is missing. This sample has approximately 170,000 clones, with roughly three fifths found just once. For this clone: The antigen is unknown.

In germline, CDR1 is SNHLY, CDR2 FYNNEI. V was pared by 5 bases and J by 6 bases, with 8 bases between. The CDR3 length is 11 residues. The chain joins TRBV2 to TRBJ2-7; D ambiguous. The TCR originated in a human donor with alopecia areata. The specimen comprised CD4+ T cells sorted from blood, sampled at week 4, from a patient treated with tofacitinib. CDR3 residues: CASSLAREQYF. The CDR3 DNA reads as TGTGCCAGCAGTTTAGCCCGCGAGCAGTACTTC.